The clone carrying this TCR beta chain occurred once. Its antigen is not identified. These data originate in a study of identical twins. The study, taken as a whole, reports: Twin pairs' shared out-of-frame alpha sequences were enriched in low generation probability. Zero-insertion results could be subject to partial confounding by invariant MAIT and iNKT cells.

TCRdb re-derived calls from the 5' RACE reads in MiXCR, one entry per CDR3 protein. This table has approximately 500,000 distinct CDR3 sequences, 20% to 25% appearing once. The CDR3 has 14 amino acids. The germline V gene has CDR1 SGHAT and CDR2 FQNNGV. With 0 bases removed from V and 3 bases from J, the gap between germline ends came to 5 bases. This sample also appeared in a second study, on T cells expressing NK-cell markers. That source adds: The authors sequenced eight donors, of whom seven were HCMV-seropositive and one was seronegative. Whether the expanded NKG2C+ T cell clones recognized HCMV remained unclear.

The chain has TRBV11-2 and TRBJ2-2, with D uncertain. Sequencing used CD4+ T cells sorted from blood. The TCR was taken from a woman in her late teens or twenties in good health. The CDR3 loop reads CASSLDGDTGELFF. Here the CDR3 DNA reads TGTGCCAGCAGCTTAGATGGCGACACCGGGGAGCTGTTTTTT.